A single sample gave rise to the 18 T cell receptor beta chains below, sequenced in a study of regulatory and conventional T cells in RAG deficiency. Here immunoSEQ multiplex PCR was the method, and the copy in TCRdb shows in-frame clones only, minus some. The repertoire holds about 7,100 clones, with about 90% as singletons. Blood CD4+ CD25-high CD127-low regulatory T cells supplied the genomic DNA template. The same data also contributed to another study, on regulatory T cells. That paper notes: Primers: 52 TRBV forward and 13 TRBJ reverse.

The specimen was CD127- CD25+ CD4+ Tregs sorted from blood. These receptor sequences come from a human donor in good health.

This chain uses TRBV6-1 with TRBJ1-2, with 7 bases fitting TRBD1. The V gene's germline CDR1 is MNHNS and CDR2 SASEGT. V lost 5 bases and J lost 8; bases outside the gene matches: 8. CDR3 length: 13 amino acids. CDR3 in DNA: TGTGCCAGCAGTCAAAGGACAGGTGTCGGCTACACCTTC. Its translation is CASSQRTGVGYTF.

The chain uses TRBV4-1 and TRBJ2-6, with D possibly matching TRBD1 (6 bases). The germline CDR1 and CDR2 sequences are MGHRA and YSYEKL. The CDR3 is 17 residues long. V gave up 1 base and J gave up 4 bases, with 14 bases separating them. The CDR3 coding sequence is TGCGCCAGCAGCCAAGTTGTCTGGGACACCGGGGCCAACGTCCTGACTTTC. Its protein product is CASSQVVWDTGANVLTF.

The chain joins TRBV13 to TRBJ1-1; D not resolved. The CDR3 extends over 15 amino acids. Germline V gives CDR1 PRHDT, CDR2 FYEKMQ (reference sequence). V was pared by 5 bases and J by 5 bases, with 18 bases between. The CDR3 loop reads CASSTRRPRRTEAFF. In nucleotides, the CDR3 is TGTGCCAGCAGCACGCGGAGGCCGCGGAGAACTGAAGCTTTCTTT.

The chain is built from TRBV5-1 and TRBJ1-6; 10 positions agree with TRBD1. The germline V gene has CDR1 SGHRS and CDR2 YFSETQ. V gave up 4 bases and J gave up 7 bases; unmatched junction bases: 5. The length of the CDR3 is 15 residues. CDR3 sequence reads: CASSPGTGVNSPLHF. The CDR3 DNA reads as TGCGCCAGCAGCCCGGGGACAGGGGTAAATTCACCCCTCCACTTT.

This clone was detected once. This chain joins TRBV13 and TRBJ2-3; maybe TRBD2 (6 bases). The CDR3 has 15 residues. In germline, CDR1 is PRHDT, CDR2 FYEKMQ (reference sequence). V dropped 0 bases and J dropped 0 bases, with 7 bases sitting between them. The chain's CDR3 is CASSLGGSSTDTQYF. The CDR3 DNA reads TGTGCCAGCAGCTTAGGCGGGAGCAGCACAGATACGCAGTATTTT.

With regard to this clone: The germline gene is not matched at one end of the junction; a read error may be the cause. The same CDR3 also results from other DNA sequences found in this sample. The rearrangement links TRBV6-1 to TRBJ1-6; no reliable D call. The CDR3 has 15 amino acids. Germline V gene lookup returns CDR1 MNHNS and CDR2 SASEGT. CDR3 region: CASSESVSYNSPLHF. The CDR3, as DNA: TGTGCCAGCAGTGAATCGGTCTCCTATAATTCCCCCCTCCACTTT.

V usage is TRBV7-9 and J usage is TRBJ2-2; 15 bases fit TRBD2. CDR1 is SEHNR, CDR2 FQNEAQ, per germline (reference sequence). V was pared by 5 bases and J by 0 bases, with 4 bases of the junction left unmatched. The CDR3 covers 18 residues. The CDR3 DNA follows: TGTGCCAGCAGCAGGGGACTAGCGGGGGGAGCGAACACCGGGGAGCTGTTTTTT. Protein: CASSRGLAGGANTGELFF. Full variable domain (rest looked up from reference TRBV7-9 and TRBJ2-2): DTGVSQNPRHKITKRGQNVTFRCDPISEHNRLYWYRQTLGQGPEFLTYFQNEAQLEKSRLLSDRFSAERPKGSFSTLEIQRTEQGDSAMYLCASSRGLAGGANTGELFFGEGSRLTVL.

V usage is TRBV6-5 and J usage is TRBJ1-1; maybe TRBD1 (5 bases). V lost 5 bases to trimming and J lost 7 bases, with 8 bases between them. CDR1 is MNHEY, CDR2 SVGAGI, per germline. There are 11 residues in the CDR3. The DNA for the CDR3 is TGTGCCAGCAGTCAGGGATATGAAGCTTTCTTT. This codes for CASSQGYEAFF.

J is TRBJ1-1 and V is TRBV19, with D possibly matching TRBD1 (5 bases). CDR1 and CDR2 from the germline V gene are LNHDA and SQIVND (reference sequence). This CDR3 comprises 13 residues. V gave up 6 bases and J gave up 4 bases, with 12 bases separating them. For the CDR3, the DNA is TGTGCCAGTAGGACGGAGGGGTTCACTGAAGCTTTCTTT. It yields the protein CASRTEGFTEAFF. The variable domain in full, completed from reference TRBV19 and TRBJ1-1, reads DGGITQSPKYLFRKEGQNVTLSCEQNLNHDAMYWYRQDPGQGLRLIYYSQIVNDFQKGDIAEGYSVSREKKESFPLTVTSAQKNPTAFYLCASRTEGFTEAFFGQGTRLTVV.

This chain uses TRBV30 with TRBJ2-1; 13 bases match TRBD2. With 3 bases clipped from V and 6 bases from J, the junction kept 8 bases outside the gene matches. Germline CDR1 reads GTSNPN; CDR2 reads SVGIG (reference sequence). CDR3 length: 16 amino acids. The CDR3 spells CAWRPLAGGAINEQFF. The CDR3 nucleotides read TGTGCCTGGAGACCACTAGCGGGGGGGGCGATCAATGAGCAGTTCTTC. The full variable domain, rest sourced from reference TRBV30 and TRBJ2-1, is SQTIHQWPATLVQPVGSPLSLECTVEGTSNPNLYWYRQAAGRGLQLLFYSVGIGQISSEVPQNLSASRPQDRQFILSSKKLLLSDSGFYLCAWRPLAGGAINEQFFGPGTRLTVL.

The gene calls are TRBV2 and TRBJ2-1, with D uncertain. V gave up 7 bases and J gave up 4 bases, with 8 bases separating them. In germline, CDR1 is SNHLY, CDR2 FYNNEI. This CDR3 spans 12 amino acids. The CDR3 DNA follows: TGTGCCAGCACCGGGTCTTACAATGAGCAGTTCTTC. Translating gives CASTGSYNEQFF.

As to this clone: Distinct nucleotide sequences in the sample also encode this CDR3. J is TRBJ1-6 and V is TRBV28, with a weak D call TRBD1 (6 bases). With 2 bases removed from V and 6 bases from J, the gap between germline ends came to 14 bases. The CDR3 length is 16 residues. The germline V gene encodes CDR1 MDHEN and CDR2 SYDVKM. CDR3 bases: TGTGCCAGCAGTTTAAGACTGGGGGCTAGTAATTCACCCCTCCACTTT. It encodes CASSLRLGASNSPLHF.

The chain has TRBV5-5 and TRBJ1-5; 10 bases map to TRBD1. V trimming: 4 bases; J trimming: 0 bases; junction bases outside the gene matches: 10. Germline assignment: CDR1 SGHKS and CDR2 YYEKEE (reference sequence). This CDR3 spans 18 amino acids. The CDR3 is CASSIGTGETYSNQPQHF. As DNA, the CDR3 is TGTGCCAGCAGCATCGGGACAGGGGAGACTTATAGCAATCAGCCCCAGCATTTT.

The CDR3 DNA is TGTGCCAGCAGCCAAGAGGAGCGGGGGGCCTACAATGAGCAGTTCTTC. Translation: CASSQEERGAYNEQFF. The chain employs TRBV4-2 and TRBJ2-1; 9 nucleotides line up with TRBD2. Germline V CDR1 and CDR2: LGHNA, YNFKEQ. Trimming removed 0 bases from V and 2 bases from J; junction bases left unmatched: 2. The CDR3 loop spans 16 amino acids.

The chain employs TRBV5-1 and TRBJ1-1, with 9 bases lining up with TRBD1. V lost 2 bases and J lost 5; bases outside the gene matches: 4. Per germline, CDR1 SGHRS and CDR2 YFSETQ. This CDR3 contains 14 residues. CDR3 amino acids: CASSFDRGMTEAFF. CDR3 nucleotides: TGCGCCAGCAGCTTCGACAGGGGGATGACTGAAGCTTTCTTT.

This rearrangement joins TRBV5-1 to TRBJ1-1, with D perhaps TRBD1 (5 bases). The CDR3 loop spans 15 amino acids. Between the trimmed V and J ends, which lost 4 bases and 1 base, there was a span of 14 bases. Germline values: CDR1 SGHRS, CDR2 YFSETQ. For the CDR3, the DNA is TGCGCCAGCAGCCAGTCGGCAGGGTGGAACACTGAAGCTTTCTTT. Its translation is CASSQSAGWNTEAFF.

The chain is built from TRBV30 and TRBJ1-2, with a possible D match to TRBD1 (6 bases). The CDR3 loop spans 15 amino acids. CDR1 and CDR2 (germline): GTSNPN, SVGIG (reference sequence). V lost 3 bases and J 0 bases, leaving 14 bases between the germline ends. The CDR3 DNA is TGTGCCTGGAGGATAGGGGGGGCTCCTAACTATGGCTACACCTTC. Protein sequence: CAWRIGGAPNYGYTF.

V and J are TRBV2 and TRBJ1-2, with 9 bases identical to TRBD1. CDR3 length: 15 residues. Per the germline V gene, CDR1 is SNHLY and CDR2 is FYNNEI. The J segment lost 4 bases and the V segment lost 7 bases, leaving 10 bases of the junction unmatched. CDR3 protein: CASTEPGQGTYGYTF. CDR3 DNA: TGTGCCAGCACCGAACCGGGACAGGGAACCTATGGCTACACCTTC.